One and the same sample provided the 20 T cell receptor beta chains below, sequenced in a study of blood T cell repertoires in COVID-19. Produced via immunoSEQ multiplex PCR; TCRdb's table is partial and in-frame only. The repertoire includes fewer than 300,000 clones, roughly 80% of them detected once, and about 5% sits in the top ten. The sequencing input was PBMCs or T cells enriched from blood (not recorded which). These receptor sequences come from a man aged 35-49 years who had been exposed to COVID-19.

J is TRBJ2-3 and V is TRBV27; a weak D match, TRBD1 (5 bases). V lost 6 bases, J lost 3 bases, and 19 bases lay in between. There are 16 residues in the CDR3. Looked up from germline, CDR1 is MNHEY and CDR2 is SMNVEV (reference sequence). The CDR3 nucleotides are TGTGCCAGCAGCCAAGGGGTCAACTGGGGAACAGATACGCAGTATTTT. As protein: CASSQGVNWGTDTQYF.

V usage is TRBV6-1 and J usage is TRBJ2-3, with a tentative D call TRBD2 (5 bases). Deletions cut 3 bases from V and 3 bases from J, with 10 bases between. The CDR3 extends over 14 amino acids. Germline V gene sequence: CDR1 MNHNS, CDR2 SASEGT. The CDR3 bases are TGTGCCAGCAGTGATATCGGGGTTACAGATACGCAGTATTTT. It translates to CASSDIGVTDTQYF.

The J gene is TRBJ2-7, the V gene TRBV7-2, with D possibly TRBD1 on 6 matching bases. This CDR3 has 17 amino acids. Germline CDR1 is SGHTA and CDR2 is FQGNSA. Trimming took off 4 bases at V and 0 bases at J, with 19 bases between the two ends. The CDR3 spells CASSYDNAGAFSYEQYF. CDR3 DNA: TGTGCCAGCAGCTACGACAACGCAGGGGCCTTCTCCTACGAGCAGTACTTC.

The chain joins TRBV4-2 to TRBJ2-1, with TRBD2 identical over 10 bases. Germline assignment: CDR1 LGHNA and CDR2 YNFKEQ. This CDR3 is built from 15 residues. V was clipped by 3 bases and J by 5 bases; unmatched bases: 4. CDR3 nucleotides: TGTGCCAGCAGCCAGCGGACTAGCGGTAACAATGAGCAGTTCTTC. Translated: CASSQRTSGNNEQFF.

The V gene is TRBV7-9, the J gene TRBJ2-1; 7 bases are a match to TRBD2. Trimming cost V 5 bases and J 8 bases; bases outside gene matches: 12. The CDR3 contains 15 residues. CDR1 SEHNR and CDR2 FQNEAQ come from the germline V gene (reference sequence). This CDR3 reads CASSPSAGVIYEQFF. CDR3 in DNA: TGTGCCAGCAGCCCCTCGGCGGGAGTTATTTATGAGCAGTTCTTC.

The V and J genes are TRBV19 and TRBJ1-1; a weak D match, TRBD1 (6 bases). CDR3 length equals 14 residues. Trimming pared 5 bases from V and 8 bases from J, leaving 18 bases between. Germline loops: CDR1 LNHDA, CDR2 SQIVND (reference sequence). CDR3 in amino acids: CASSVRDKSAEAFF. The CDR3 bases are TGTGCCAGTAGTGTCCGGGACAAGTCCGCCGAAGCTTTCTTT.

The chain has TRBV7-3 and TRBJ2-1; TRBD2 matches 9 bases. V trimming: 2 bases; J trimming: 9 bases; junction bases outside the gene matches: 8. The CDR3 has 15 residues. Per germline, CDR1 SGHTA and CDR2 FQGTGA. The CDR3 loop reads CASSLLGGRAGEQFF. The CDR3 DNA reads TGTGCCAGCAGCTTATTGGGCGGGAGGGCCGGTGAGCAGTTCTTC.

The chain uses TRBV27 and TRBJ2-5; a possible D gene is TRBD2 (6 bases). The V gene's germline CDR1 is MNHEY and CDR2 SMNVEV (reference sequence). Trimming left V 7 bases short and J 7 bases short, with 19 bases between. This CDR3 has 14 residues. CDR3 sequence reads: CASKWGEPAGTQYF. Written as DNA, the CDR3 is TGTGCCAGCAAATGGGGGGAACCCGCCGGGACCCAGTACTTC.

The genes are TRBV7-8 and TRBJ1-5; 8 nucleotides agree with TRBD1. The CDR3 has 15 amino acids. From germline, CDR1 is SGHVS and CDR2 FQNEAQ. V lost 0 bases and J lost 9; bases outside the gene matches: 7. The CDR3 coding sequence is TGTGCCAGCAGCTTAGCCACGACAGGGGTCCCGCCCCAGCATTTT. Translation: CASSLATTGVPPQHF.

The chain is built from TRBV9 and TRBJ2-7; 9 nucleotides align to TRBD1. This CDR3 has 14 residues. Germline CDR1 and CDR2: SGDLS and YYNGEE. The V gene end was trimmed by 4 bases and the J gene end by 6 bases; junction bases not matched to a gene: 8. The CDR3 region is CASSTQGQGFEQYF. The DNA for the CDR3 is TGTGCCAGCAGCACGCAGGGACAGGGTTTCGAGCAGTACTTC.

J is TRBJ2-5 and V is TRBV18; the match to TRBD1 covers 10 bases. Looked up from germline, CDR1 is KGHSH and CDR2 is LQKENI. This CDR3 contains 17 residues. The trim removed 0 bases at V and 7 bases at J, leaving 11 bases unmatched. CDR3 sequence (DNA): TGTGCCAGCTCACCACCGATGGGACAGGGGCTGAAAGGGACCCAGTACTTC. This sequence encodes CASSPPMGQGLKGTQYF.

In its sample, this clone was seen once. CDR3 nucleotides: TGCGCCAGCAGCTTTGTGTGGGAGGCCGGCACAGATACGCAGTATTTT. Encoded protein: CASSFVWEAGTDTQYF. V and J are TRBV5-1 and TRBJ2-3; D might be TRBD2 (6 bases). This CDR3 has 16 amino acids. CDR1 and CDR2 (germline): SGHRS, YFSETQ. Trimming took 2 bases from V and 1 from J, leaving 14 bases between them. The whole variable domain, remainder taken from reference TRBV5-1 and TRBJ2-3, is KAGVTQTPRYLIKTRGQQVTLSCSPISGHRSVSWYQQTPGQGLQFLFEYFSETQRNKGNFPGRFSGRQFSNSRSEMNVSTLELGDSALYLCASSFVWEAGTDTQYFGPGTRLTVL.

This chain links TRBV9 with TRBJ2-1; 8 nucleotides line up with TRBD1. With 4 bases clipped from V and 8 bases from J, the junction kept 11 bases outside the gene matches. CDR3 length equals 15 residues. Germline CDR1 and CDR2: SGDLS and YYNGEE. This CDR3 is CASSPTGVRGDEQFF. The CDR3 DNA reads TGTGCCAGCAGCCCGACAGGGGTCAGGGGCGATGAGCAGTTCTTC.

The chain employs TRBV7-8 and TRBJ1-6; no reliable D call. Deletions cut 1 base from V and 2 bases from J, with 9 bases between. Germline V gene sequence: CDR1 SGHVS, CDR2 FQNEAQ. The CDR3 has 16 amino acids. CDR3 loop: CASSLGAITYNSPLHF. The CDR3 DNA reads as TGTGCCAGCAGCTTAGGCGCGATCACCTATAATTCACCCCTCCACTTT.

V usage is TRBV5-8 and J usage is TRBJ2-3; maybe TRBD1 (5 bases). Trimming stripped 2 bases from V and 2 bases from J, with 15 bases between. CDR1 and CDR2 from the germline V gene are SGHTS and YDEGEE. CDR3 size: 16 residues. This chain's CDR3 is CASSLTGNQYTDTQYF. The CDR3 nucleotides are TGTGCCAGCAGCTTAACAGGAAACCAGTACACAGATACGCAGTATTTT.

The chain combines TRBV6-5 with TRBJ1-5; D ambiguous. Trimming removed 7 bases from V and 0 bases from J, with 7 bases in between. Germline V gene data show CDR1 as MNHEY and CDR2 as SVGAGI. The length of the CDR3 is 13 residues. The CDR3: CASMTYSNQPQHF. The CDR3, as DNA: TGTGCCAGCATGACTTATAGCAATCAGCCCCAGCATTTT.

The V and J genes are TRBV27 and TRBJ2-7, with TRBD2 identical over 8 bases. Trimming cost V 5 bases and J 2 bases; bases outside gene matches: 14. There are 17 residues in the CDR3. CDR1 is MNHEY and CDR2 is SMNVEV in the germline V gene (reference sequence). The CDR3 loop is CASSPAQPGLAAYEQYF. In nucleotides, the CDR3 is TGTGCCAGCAGTCCTGCCCAGCCCGGACTAGCCGCCTACGAGCAGTACTTC.

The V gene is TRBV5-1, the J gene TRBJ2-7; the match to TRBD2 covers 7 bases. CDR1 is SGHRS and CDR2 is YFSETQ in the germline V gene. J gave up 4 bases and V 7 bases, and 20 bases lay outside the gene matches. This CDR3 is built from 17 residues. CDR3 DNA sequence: TGCGCCAGCCATGCGGGGCTAGCGGTTGTCCGAGTGTACGAGCAGTACTTC. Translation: CASHAGLAVVRVYEQYF.

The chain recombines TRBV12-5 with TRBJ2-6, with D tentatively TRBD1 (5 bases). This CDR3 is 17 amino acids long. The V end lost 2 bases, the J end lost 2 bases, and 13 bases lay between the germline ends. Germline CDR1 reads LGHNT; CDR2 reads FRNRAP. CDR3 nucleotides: TGTGCTAGTGGTTTGCAGGGTTTGGACCCTGGGGCCAACGTCCTGACTTTC. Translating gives CASGLQGLDPGANVLTF.

CDR3 sequence reads: CASSVSLDRGSDTQYF. The CDR3 coding sequence is TGTGCCAGCAGCGTATCCCTGGACAGGGGATCAGATACGCAGTATTTT. The chain carries TRBV9 and TRBJ2-3, with 9 bases fitting TRBD1. Germline V lookup: CDR1 SGDLS, CDR2 YYNGEE. J lost 4 bases, V lost 1 base, and 7 bases had no gene match. There are 16 residues in the CDR3.